A single sample is the source of the 31 T cell receptor beta chains below, sequenced in a study of cytomegalovirus exposure and HLA in healthy donors. The PCR made use of 60 Vbeta and 13 Jbeta primers. Using immunoSEQ multiplex PCR, the repertoire was profiled, and TCRdb retains in-frame clones only, with some absent. The sample includes about 140,000 clones, about 79% of them seen just once. The sample comprised PBMCs. The receptors derive from a female donor in good health and CMV-seropositive.

The chain joins TRBV2 to TRBJ1-1; 7 bases match TRBD1. This CDR3 spans 14 amino acids. CDR1 and CDR2 (germline): SNHLY, FYNNEI. With 5 bases clipped from V and 3 bases from J, the junction kept 6 bases outside the gene matches. CDR3 nucleotides: TGTGCCAGCAGTAGGGGGCAGGGGGACACTGAAGCTTTCTTT. This gives the protein CASSRGQGDTEAFF.

This rearrangement joins TRBV7-9 to TRBJ1-2; 8 positions agree with TRBD1. J was trimmed by 5 bases and V by 3 bases; bases with no gene match: 5. Germline lookup yields CDR1 SEHNR and CDR2 FQNEAQ (reference sequence). The CDR3 has 14 residues. CDR3 amino acids: CASSFRGLEYGYTF. The CDR3 bases are TGTGCCAGCAGCTTCAGGGGGCTGGAGTATGGCTACACCTTC.

V is TRBV10-2 and J is TRBJ1-5; 8 bases fit TRBD1. The CDR3 consists of 14 residues. V trimming: 10 bases; J trimming: 6 bases; junction bases outside the gene matches: 11. Germline V gene lookup returns CDR1 WSHSY and CDR2 SAAADI. This chain's CDR3 is CAISDRAVGQPQHF. The CDR3 nucleotides read TGCGCCATCTCGGACAGGGCGGTCGGTCAGCCCCAGCATTTT.

V and J are TRBV7-2 and TRBJ2-3; 12 bases are shared with TRBD2. CDR1 and CDR2 from the germline V gene are SGHTA and FQGNSA. V dropped 5 bases and J dropped 0; count of bases not matched to a gene: 6. The CDR3 sequence is 17 residues long. CDR3 in amino acids: CASSPAGTSGSTDTQYF. CDR3 bases: TGTGCCAGCAGCCCCGCCGGGACTAGCGGGAGCACAGATACGCAGTATTTT.

The chain joins TRBV29-1 to TRBJ2-1; D is ambiguous. The germline V gene encodes CDR1 SQVTM and CDR2 ANQGSEA. CDR3 length: 11 amino acids. The ends were cut back, 4 bases at V and 4 bases at J, with 5 bases in the middle. The CDR3 DNA sequence: TGCAGCGTTGCGAGTTACAATGAGCAGTTCTTC. Translated, it gives CSVASYNEQFF.

The rearrangement uses TRBV7-2 and TRBJ2-7; the D is unclear. Germline CDR1 and CDR2: SGHTA and FQGNSA. This CDR3 has 15 amino acids. V gave up 2 bases and J gave up 2 bases, with 13 bases separating them. CDR3 in amino acids: CASSLNGQAAYEQYF. The CDR3 DNA reads TGTGCCAGCAGCTTAAATGGCCAGGCCGCCTACGAGCAGTACTTC.

The rearrangement links TRBV7-3 to TRBJ2-1, with TRBD2 matching 8 bases. V shed 5 bases, J shed 2 bases, and the junction held 5 bases outside the gene matches. Germline V lookup: CDR1 SGHTA, CDR2 FQGTGA. CDR3 length: 15 residues. Written as DNA, the CDR3 is TGTGCCAGCAGCCTGGGGGGACTAGCCTACAATGAGCAGTTCTTC. Translated, it gives CASSLGGLAYNEQFF.

The rearrangement uses TRBV23-1 and TRBJ1-2; no definite D call. TRBV23-1 is an ORF; its function is uncertain. The CDR3 totals 14 residues. V was shortened by 2 bases and J by 6 bases, with 13 bases between the two germline ends. The chain's CDR3 is CASSQMVGKNGYTF. CDR3 nucleotide sequence: TGCGCCAGCAGTCAAATGGTGGGCAAGAATGGCTACACCTTC.

This clone was detected once. This chain links TRBV6-5 with TRBJ1-1; tentatively, D is TRBD1 (6 bases). Trimming left V 6 bases short and J 0 bases short, with 11 bases between. Germline V gene sequence: CDR1 MNHEY, CDR2 SVGAGI. The length of the CDR3 is 14 residues. This CDR3 is CASSPTGMNTEAFF. In DNA form, the CDR3 reads TGTGCCAGCAGCCCCACAGGGATGAACACTGAAGCTTTCTTT.

This clone has just one count. The chain uses TRBV30 and TRBJ2-7, with TRBD2 matching over 7 bases. Germline V gene sequence: CDR1 GTSNPN, CDR2 SVGIG (reference sequence). V shed 4 bases and J 1 base; nucleotides not matched to a gene: 4. The CDR3 runs to 13 residues. The CDR3 here is CAWTPAGSYEQYF. CDR3 sequence (DNA): TGTGCCTGGACCCCAGCGGGATCCTACGAGCAGTACTTC.

Details on this clone: One junction end disagrees with the germline gene, perhaps due to a read error. The V call is TRBV5-4, the J call TRBJ2-7; 15 bases are a match to TRBD2. Germline V gene data show CDR1 as SGHNT and CDR2 as YYREEE (reference sequence). The length of the CDR3 is 13 residues. The CDR3 spells CASSSPGTSGGNF. CDR3 nucleotide sequence: TGTGCCAGCAGCTCACCCGGGACTAGCGGGGGGAACTTC.

The rearrangement uses TRBV30 and TRBJ2-3; weak D call: TRBD1 (6 bases). The CDR3 loop spans 15 amino acids. Germline CDR1 GTSNPN, CDR2 SVGIG (reference sequence). V lost 3 bases and J lost 2, with 15 bases in between. CDR3 protein: CAWRIRDTYTDTQYF. Written as DNA, the CDR3 is TGTGCCTGGAGGATCCGGGACACATACACAGATACGCAGTATTTT.

The rearrangement links TRBV5-4 to TRBJ2-7; TRBD2 matches 14 bases. Germline lookup yields CDR1 SGHNT and CDR2 YYREEE (reference sequence). This CDR3 is built from 15 residues. The ends lost 4 bases at V and 4 bases at J; junction bases unmatched: 4. CDR3 region: CASSIGTSGSYEQYF. The CDR3 DNA reads as TGTGCCAGCAGCATCGGGACTAGCGGGAGTTACGAGCAGTACTTC.

The CDR3 nucleotides read TGTGCCAGTAGTATAATTGGGACAGGTCCAGGGGAGCTGTTTTTT. Translation gives CASSIIGTGPGELFF. The chain is built from TRBV19 and TRBJ2-2, with 8 nucleotides matching TRBD1. The germline gives CDR1 LNHDA, CDR2 SQIVND (reference sequence). CDR3 size: 15 residues. J gave up 8 bases and V 2 bases, and 7 bases lay outside the gene matches.

The chain couples TRBV2 to TRBJ2-5; 8 nucleotides match TRBD1. The DNA matches TRBJ2-7 better at its end, which makes the J call doubtful. Per germline, CDR1 SNHLY and CDR2 FYNNEI. This CDR3 has 13 residues. Here the CDR3 DNA reads TGTGCCAGCGCGGGACAGGCAGCCTACGAGCAGTACTTC. Translated, it gives CASAGQAAYEQYF.

This clone was found a few times. The rearrangement joins TRBV6-4 to TRBJ2-3, with a possible D match to TRBD1 (6 bases). Trimming stripped 0 bases from V and 1 base from J, with 8 bases between. This CDR3 spans 15 amino acids. Per germline, CDR1 MRHNA and CDR2 SNTAGT. In DNA form, the CDR3 reads TGTGCCAGCAGTGACTCTTCAGGGGGCACAGATACGCAGTATTTT. Encoded protein: CASSDSSGGTDTQYF.

This clone appeared a few times. The rearrangement joins TRBV7-9 to TRBJ1-3; tentative D call: TRBD1 (6 bases). There are 14 residues in the CDR3. Trimming stripped 5 bases from V and 0 bases from J, with 8 bases between. From germline, CDR1 is SEHNR and CDR2 FQNEAQ (reference sequence). The DNA for the CDR3 is TGTGCCAGCAGCACGACAGGCTCTGGAAACACCATATATTTT. Its protein is CASSTTGSGNTIYF.

CDR3 nucleotides: TGTGCCAGTCGCGGGGGGGCTGGCGAGACCCAGTACTTC. This codes for CASRGGAGETQYF. This chain joins TRBV28 and TRBJ2-5; 9 bases are shared with TRBD2. This CDR3 comprises 13 residues. CDR1 is MDHEN, CDR2 SYDVKM, per germline. Losses at the gene ends were 9 bases for V and 5 bases for J; bases not matched to a gene: 7. Supplemented by reference TRBV28 and TRBJ2-5, the full variable domain reads DVKVTQSSRYLVKRTGEKVFLECVQDMDHENMFWYRQDPGLGLRLIYFSYDVKMKEKGDIPEGYSVSREKKERFSLILESASTNQTSMYLCASRGGAGETQYFGPGTRLLVL.

The chain has TRBV6-4 and TRBJ1-1, with D perhaps matching TRBD1 (6 bases). Trimming removed 6 bases at V and 0 bases at J, with 14 bases between. This CDR3 has 15 residues. Germline CDR1 and CDR2: MRHNA and SNTAGT. Written as DNA, the CDR3 is TGTGCCAGCAGAGAAACCCAGGGGCTGAACACTGAAGCTTTCTTT. It is translated as CASRETQGLNTEAFF.

The chain employs TRBV19 and TRBJ2-7; 8 bases align to TRBD1. The CDR3 length is 16 residues. Per germline, CDR1 LNHDA and CDR2 SQIVND (reference sequence). Trimming cost V 3 bases and J 4 bases; bases outside gene matches: 11. The CDR3 bases are TGTGCCAGTAGTATCCGCCTTAGGGGACAGGTATACGAGCAGTACTTC. Its protein is CASSIRLRGQVYEQYF.

The chain uses TRBV2 and TRBJ2-7, with D tentatively TRBD2 (5 bases). The CDR3 sequence is 17 residues long. Trimming left V 2 bases short and J 3 bases short, with 20 bases between. From germline, CDR1 is SNHLY and CDR2 FYNNEI. For the CDR3, the DNA is TGTGCCAGCAGTGAAAGGGTCGGGGTAAAGTTAGGCTACGAGCAGTACTTC. This sequence encodes CASSERVGVKLGYEQYF.

The DNA of the CDR3 is TGCGCCAGCAGCTTAGCAGGGGCCAATATCTTGAACACTGAAGCTTTCTTT. Protein sequence: CASSLAGANILNTEAFF. J is TRBJ1-1 and V is TRBV5-1, with TRBD1 as a possible D gene (6 bases). The CDR3 sequence is 17 residues long. V lost 2 bases and J 0 bases, leaving 17 bases between the germline ends. CDR1 is SGHRS and CDR2 is YFSETQ in the germline V gene.

The gene calls are TRBV19 and TRBJ1-1; the match to TRBD1 covers 9 bases. V was clipped by 6 bases and J by 1 base; unmatched bases: 3. The CDR3 is 14 amino acids. Germline-derived CDR1 and CDR2 are LNHDA and SQIVND (reference sequence). CDR3 bases: TGTGCCAGTAGCAAGACAGGGGGGAACACTGAAGCTTTCTTT. Protein: CASSKTGGNTEAFF. Variable domain in full (rest from reference TRBV19 and TRBJ1-1): DGGITQSPKYLFRKEGQNVTLSCEQNLNHDAMYWYRQDPGQGLRLIYYSQIVNDFQKGDIAEGYSVSREKKESFPLTVTSAQKNPTAFYLCASSKTGGNTEAFFGQGTRLTVV.

The chain combines TRBV5-6 with TRBJ2-3; maybe TRBD1 (5 bases). The CDR3 has 15 amino acids. Trimming removed 4 bases from V and 4 bases from J, with 16 bases in between. CDR1 and CDR2 (germline): SGHDT, YYEEEE. CDR3 protein: CASSRPQGGADTQYF. CDR3 coding DNA: TGTGCCAGCAGCCGTCCCCAGGGTGGGGCAGATACGCAGTATTTT.

V gene TRBV5-6 combines with J gene TRBJ1-5, with D perhaps matching TRBD1 (5 bases). The germline V and J ends were trimmed by 0 bases and 4 bases, with 8 bases remaining between them. CDR3 length: 14 amino acids. The germline V gene encodes CDR1 SGHDT and CDR2 YYEEEE. CDR3 sequence (DNA): TGTGCCAGCAGCTTGGGGACACATAATCAGCCCCAGCATTTT. Residues: CASSLGTHNQPQHF.

The V gene is TRBV19, the J gene TRBJ2-3, with D maybe TRBD2 (6 bases). The CDR3 runs to 16 residues. From germline, CDR1 is LNHDA and CDR2 SQIVND (reference sequence). Trimming pared 3 bases from V and 7 bases from J, leaving 20 bases between. The CDR3 coding sequence is TGTGCCAGTAGTATCAACAGAGGGCTAGCGAGACATACGCAGTATTTT. Amino acids: CASSINRGLARHTQYF.

About this clone itself: The same CDR3 also results from other DNA sequences found in this sample. V is TRBV6-6 and J is TRBJ2-1; D might be TRBD2 (7 bases). V lost 2 bases and J lost 9, with 11 bases in between. The CDR3 length is 13 residues. Germline values: CDR1 MNHNY, CDR2 SVGAGI (reference sequence). The CDR3 is CASSYRGGGEQFF. For the CDR3, the DNA is TGTGCCAGCAGTTACCGAGGGGGGGGTGAGCAGTTCTTC.

The V call is TRBV19, the J call TRBJ2-1, with 8 bases identical to TRBD1. There are 15 residues in the CDR3. V lost 8 bases and J lost 5; bases outside the gene matches: 11. In germline, CDR1 is LNHDA, CDR2 SQIVND (reference sequence). CDR3 sequence: CASGLRDRRNNEQFF. CDR3 coding DNA: TGTGCCAGTGGCCTCCGGGACAGGAGGAACAATGAGCAGTTCTTC.

The chain carries TRBV18 and TRBJ2-5; 9 nucleotides line up with TRBD1. With V trimmed by 4 bases and J by 4 bases, 7 bases remained unmatched. Germline assignment: CDR1 KGHSH and CDR2 LQKENI. This CDR3 is built from 15 residues. CDR3 residues: CASSRETGGLETQYF. Here the CDR3 DNA reads TGTGCCAGCTCACGGGAAACAGGGGGCCTAGAGACCCAGTACTTC.

The chain is built from TRBV5-4 and TRBJ2-5; 7 nucleotides match TRBD2. The V and J ends lost 0 bases and 2 bases, in that order; junction bases with no gene match: 4. The CDR3 consists of 15 residues. Germline CDR1 and CDR2: SGHNT and YYREEE (reference sequence). The CDR3 DNA is TGTGCCAGCAGCTTGGGAACAGCGGGACAAGAGACCCAGTACTTC. Translating gives CASSLGTAGQETQYF.

The chain employs TRBV7-3 and TRBJ2-7, with 7 bases aligning to TRBD2. With 3 bases clipped from V and 6 bases from J, the junction kept 8 bases outside the gene matches. In germline, CDR1 is SGHTA, CDR2 FQGTGA. CDR3 length: 14 residues. CDR3 loop: CASSFQRDSGEQYF. Here the CDR3 DNA reads TGTGCCAGCAGCTTCCAGCGGGATTCGGGCGAGCAGTACTTC. The entire variable domain, with the rest obtained from reference TRBV7-3 and TRBJ2-7, is as follows: GAGVSQTPSNKVTEKGKYVELRCDPISGHTALYWYRQSLGQGPEFLIYFQGTGAADDSGLPNDRFFAVRPEGSVSTLKIQRTERGDSAVYLCASSFQRDSGEQYFGPGTRLTVT.